The 22 T cell receptor beta chains below come from one sample, sequenced in a study of human T cells and chemical hapten exposure. Each CDR3 protein gets one entry after TCRdb re-called the RACE reads with MiXCR. Of some 64,000 distinct CDR3 sequences listed, approximately 11% were seen once; the top ten hold approximately 2.4%. As for time point: patch test 3, about 24 weeks after DPC sensitization. The treatment: therapeutic diphenylcyclopropenone sensitization with weekly scalp DPC. The sequences come from whole blood, collected in connection with sensitization to the hapten diphenylcyclopropenone (DPC). These receptors were taken from a woman between 25 and 40 years old with alopecia areata. Some clones in this sample may be carry-over from other donors' samples.

The CDR3 reads CSVEGERGRGTEAFF. CDR3 sequence (DNA): TGCAGCGTTGAAGGAGAAAGGGGACGGGGCACTGAAGCTTTCTTT. The chain combines TRBV29-1 with TRBJ1-1; maybe TRBD1 (5 bases). The CDR3 length is 15 residues. The germline CDR1 and CDR2 sequences are SQVTM and ANQGSEA. V shed 1 base and J shed 4 bases, with 16 bases lying between them.

The chain joins TRBV12-3 or TRBV12-4 to TRBJ1-2; no clear D. This CDR3 contains 15 residues. V was shortened by 7 bases and J by 7 bases, with 22 bases between the two germline ends. The CDR3 loop reads CASTPDRVKFAGYTF. The CDR3 DNA is TGTGCCAGCACCCCGGACCGGGTCAAGTTTGCTGGCTACACCTTC.

The rearrangement links TRBV11-3 to TRBJ2-5, with D maybe TRBD2 (6 bases). V was shortened by 0 bases and J by 3 bases, with 8 bases between the two germline ends. The germline gives CDR1 SGHNT, CDR2 YENEEA. The CDR3 extends over 14 amino acids. Here the CDR3 DNA reads TGTGCCAGCAGCTTAGACGGGAGTAAAGAGACCCAGTACTTC. Translating gives CASSLDGSKETQYF.

The chain links TRBV7-2 to TRBJ1-3; D gene uncertain. This CDR3 contains 12 residues. The V and J ends lost 5 bases and 4 bases respectively, with 6 bases between them. Germline assignment: CDR1 SGHTA and CDR2 FQGNSA. The CDR3 region is CASSPQGNTIYF. CDR3 sequence (DNA): TGTGCCAGCAGCCCCCAAGGAAACACCATATATTTT. Full variable domain (remainder filled in from reference TRBV7-2 and TRBJ1-3): GAGVSQSPSNKVTEKGKDVELRCDPISGHTALYWYRQSLGQGLEFLIYFQGNSAPDKSGLPSDRFSAERTGGSVSTLTIQRTQQEDSAVYLCASSPQGNTIYFGEGSWLTVV.

The chain combines TRBV6-2 or TRBV6-3 with TRBJ1-6; D is unclear. V lost 5 bases to trimming and J lost 7 bases, with 15 bases between them. Per germline, CDR1 MNHEY and CDR2 SVGEGT. This CDR3 spans 15 amino acids. DNA for the CDR3: TGTGCCAGCAGTCGGACGACCGCCTTAAATTCACCCCTCCACTTT. Translating it yields CASSRTTALNSPLHF.

This clonotype occurred many times. The chain is built from TRBV4-3 and TRBJ2-6; D is perhaps TRBD2 (6 bases). Trimming cost V 1 base and J 5 bases, with 12 bases left between them. The germline gives CDR1 LGHNA, CDR2 YSLEER. The CDR3 runs 16 residues. CDR3 residues: CASSQVGRGRANVLTF. The CDR3 DNA reads TGCGCCAGCAGCCAAGTGGGGCGGGGTCGGGCCAACGTCCTGACTTTC.

This clonotype was seen only a few times. The genes are TRBV7-6 and TRBJ2-2; D may be TRBD1 (5 bases). CDR3 length: 12 residues. V was clipped by 5 bases and J by 8 bases, with 9 bases between them. Germline V CDR1 and CDR2: SGHVS, FNYEAQ. The CDR3 loop is CASSLQGGELFF. CDR3 in DNA: TGTGCCAGCAGCCTTCAGGGAGGGGAGCTGTTTTTT.

The rearrangement uses TRBV5-1 and TRBJ2-7; a weak D match, TRBD2 (6 bases). Per the germline V gene, CDR1 is SGHRS and CDR2 is YFSETQ. The CDR3 extends over 14 amino acids. V gave up 9 bases and J gave up 6 bases, with 22 bases separating them. The CDR3 coding sequence is TGCGCCACCGGACATGGGACTCGCGAAGGCGAGCAGTACTTC. Translated: CATGHGTREGEQYF.

This clonotype came up a few times. CDR3 DNA sequence: TGTGCCAGCAGCTTAGGTGGCATCTACAATGAGCAGTTCTTC. Its translation: CASSLGGIYNEQFF. The V gene is TRBV11-2, the J gene TRBJ2-1; D remains unclear. This CDR3 region has 14 residues. Trimming cost V 1 base and J 3 bases, with 7 bases left between them. CDR1 is SGHAT and CDR2 is FQNNGV in the germline V gene.

The V call is TRBV2, the J call TRBJ1-4; D possibly corresponds to TRBD1 (5 bases). Trimming pared 5 bases from V and 3 bases from J, leaving 7 bases between. The CDR3 consists of 13 residues. CDR1 SNHLY and CDR2 FYNNEI come from the germline V gene. This CDR3 is CASSRGPNEKLFF. The CDR3, as DNA: TGTGCCAGCAGTCGGGGACCTAATGAAAAACTGTTTTTT.

This chain links TRBV29-1 with TRBJ2-5, with no clear D. Trimming removed 2 bases from V and 4 bases from J, with 11 bases in between. From germline, CDR1 is SQVTM and CDR2 ANQGSEA. The CDR3 contains 13 residues. DNA for the CDR3: TGCAGCGTTGAACCGGGCCTCGTAGAGACCCAGTACTTC. It encodes CSVEPGLVETQYF.

This clonotype was picked up many times. The CDR3 region is CASSLVSRLKGTDTQYF. CDR3 coding DNA: TGTGCCAGCAGCTTAGTTTCCCGACTAAAAGGCACAGATACGCAGTATTTT. V is TRBV7-9 and J is TRBJ2-3, with D possibly TRBD2 on 5 matching bases. Germline V gene data show CDR1 as SEHNR and CDR2 as FQNEAQ (reference sequence). Trimming removed 1 base at V and 1 base at J, with 15 bases between. The CDR3 spans 17 residues.

This chain connects TRBV20-1 to TRBJ1-2; D ambiguous. Trimming removed 4 bases at V and 2 bases at J, with 8 bases between. The CDR3 length is 12 residues. Germline CDR1 and CDR2: DFQATT and SNEGSKA (reference sequence). The chain's CDR3 is CSATVTNYGYTF. In nucleotides, the CDR3 is TGCAGTGCTACTGTTACGAACTATGGCTACACCTTC.

V gene TRBV2 combines with J gene TRBJ1-2, with a possible D match to TRBD1 (5 bases). This CDR3 is 11 amino acids long. Germline CDR1 is SNHLY and CDR2 is FYNNEI. V lost 7 bases to trimming and J lost 10 bases, with 13 bases between them. Here the CDR3 DNA reads TGTGCCAGCACGATACGGGACCTCTACACCTTC. This translates into CASTIRDLYTF.

This clonotype was detected ten times or more. The chain is built from TRBV29-1 and TRBJ2-7; TRBD1 is a possible D gene (5 bases). V was shortened by 1 base and J by 2 bases, with 18 bases between the two germline ends. Germline V CDR1 and CDR2: SQVTM, ANQGSEA. This CDR3 spans 16 amino acids. The CDR3 sequence: CSVEGGLGGHTYEQYF. CDR3 coding DNA: TGCAGCGTTGAAGGGGGCCTCGGCGGCCATACCTACGAGCAGTACTTC.

This clonotype has at least ten counts. The genes are TRBV7-3 and TRBJ2-3; 8 nucleotides align to TRBD2. CDR1 is SGHTA and CDR2 is FQGTGA in the germline V gene. CDR3 size: 18 residues. V dropped 3 bases and J dropped 2; count of bases not matched to a gene: 13. The DNA for the CDR3 is TGTGCCAGCAGCTTGAAGTCATTACTAGCGGATTTCACAGATACGCAGTATTTT. This sequence encodes CASSLKSLLADFTDTQYF.

The chain uses TRBV5-1 and TRBJ2-3; 8 bases map to TRBD1. V gave up 4 bases and J gave up 5 bases; unmatched junction bases: 6. The CDR3 totals 14 residues. The germline gives CDR1 SGHRS, CDR2 YFSETQ. Here the CDR3 reads CASSPGQGEDTQYF. Here the CDR3 DNA reads TGCGCCAGCAGCCCAGGACAGGGAGAAGATACGCAGTATTTT.

The sample holds many counts of this clonotype. The chain is built from TRBV7-9 and TRBJ1-5, with no clear D. The ends were cut back, 3 bases at V and 3 bases at J, with 6 bases in the middle. Germline V gene lookup returns CDR1 SEHNR and CDR2 FQNEAQ (reference sequence). This CDR3 has 13 residues. This CDR3 is CASSFGSNQPQHF. Written as DNA, the CDR3 is TGTGCCAGCAGCTTTGGGTCCAATCAGCCCCAGCATTTT.

The sample holds many counts of this clonotype. The chain recombines TRBV14 with TRBJ2-1; D remains unclear. The CDR3 is 17 amino acids. V was shortened by 0 bases and J by 0 bases, with 12 bases between the two germline ends. Germline CDR1 reads SGHDN; CDR2 reads FVKESK. Written as DNA, the CDR3 is TGTGCCAGCAGCCAAGATTCGCGGAAAAGCTCCTACAATGAGCAGTTCTTC. It translates to CASSQDSRKSSYNEQFF.

In this sample, this clonotype turned up many times. This sequence joins TRBV5-6 and TRBJ2-5, with 7 bases identical to TRBD1. The CDR3 consists of 13 residues. After removal of 4 bases from V and 5 bases from J, the junction contained 5 bases not matched to a gene. CDR1 SGHDT and CDR2 YYEEEE come from the germline V gene. The CDR3 bases are TGTGCCAGCAGCCCTGACAGGGTCGAGACCCAGTACTTC. This gives the protein CASSPDRVETQYF.

This clonotype was detected many times. V and J are TRBV7-8 and TRBJ2-3; D perhaps matches TRBD2 (7 bases). V lost 5 bases and J 6 bases, leaving 15 bases between the germline ends. Germline V gene sequence: CDR1 SGHVS, CDR2 FQNEAQ. CDR3 length equals 14 residues. The CDR3 region is CASSPRGARDTQYF. Here the CDR3 DNA reads TGTGCCAGCAGCCCACGGGGGGCGAGGGATACGCAGTATTTT.

The chain has TRBV2 and TRBJ2-2; D possibly corresponds to TRBD2 (5 bases). Deletions cut 2 bases from V and 5 bases from J, with 9 bases between. The CDR3 contains 14 residues. The germline V gene has CDR1 SNHLY and CDR2 FYNNEI. The CDR3 coding sequence is TGTGCCAGCAGTGAACTCCGCGGGACCGGGGAGCTGTTTTTT. Protein product: CASSELRGTGELFF.